These 32 T cell receptor beta chains were all obtained from the same sample, sequenced in a study of T cell responses to AZD1222 COVID-19 vaccine. The table came from immunoSEQ multiplex PCR; TCRdb's copy has only in-frame clones and leaves some out. This repertoire shows roughly 51,000 clones, about 89% found once; its top ten account for roughly 15%. The material was peripheral blood, obtained 28 days after the second AZD1222 dose. The origin of the receptors is an adult who received the AZD1222 COVID-19 vaccine.

This sequence joins TRBV5-1 and TRBJ2-1; D unclear. The germline gives CDR1 SGHRS, CDR2 YFSETQ. V shed 3 bases and J shed 3 bases, with 19 bases lying between them. The CDR3 is 17 amino acids. CDR3 in amino acids: CASSWAGVTGVYNEQFF. The DNA for the CDR3 is TGCGCCAGCAGCTGGGCTGGGGTGACGGGTGTCTACAATGAGCAGTTCTTC.

The chain has TRBV30 and TRBJ2-3; TRBD2 is a possible D gene (5 bases). V was cut by 8 bases and J by 2 bases, with 17 bases left in between. CDR3 length equals 14 residues. Germline loops: CDR1 GTSNPN, CDR2 SVGIG (reference sequence). As DNA, the CDR3 is TGTGCCATGCTGAGCGGAGAACCCACAGATACGCAGTATTTT. This sequence encodes CAMLSGEPTDTQYF.

The chain combines TRBV6-5 with TRBJ1-1; D might be TRBD1 (5 bases). The germline CDR1 and CDR2 sequences are MNHEY and SVGAGI. V lost 10 bases and J lost 1, with 13 bases in between. This CDR3 spans 13 amino acids. The CDR3 nucleotides are TGTGCCATCCGTCAGGGTGGGAACACTGAAGCTTTCTTT. It codes for CAIRQGGNTEAFF.

J is TRBJ1-1 and V is TRBV10-2; 8 bases are a match to TRBD1. The V gene's germline CDR1 is WSHSY and CDR2 SAAADI. V dropped 4 bases and J dropped 4; count of bases not matched to a gene: 8. The CDR3 has 15 residues. The CDR3 region is CASSGQGAGLTEAFF. CDR3 DNA: TGCGCCAGCAGTGGTCAGGGGGCTGGACTCACTGAAGCTTTCTTT.

V is TRBV4-2 and J is TRBJ2-7, with a weak D call TRBD2 (6 bases). Trimming took off 1 base at V and 2 bases at J, with 6 bases between the two ends. This CDR3 is 13 amino acids long. The germline CDR1 and CDR2 sequences are LGHNA and YNFKEQ. DNA of the CDR3: TGTGCCAGCAGCCAAGCTAGCGCCTACGAGCAGTACTTC. It is translated as CASSQASAYEQYF.

This chain links TRBV19 with TRBJ1-4; 7 bases align to TRBD1. In germline, CDR1 is LNHDA, CDR2 SQIVND (reference sequence). This CDR3 region has 14 residues. V was clipped by 5 bases and J by 0 bases; unmatched bases: 0. The DNA of the CDR3 is TGTGCCAGTAGTGGGACAGCAACTAATGAAAAACTGTTTTTT. It is translated as CASSGTATNEKLFF.

The chain recombines TRBV6-5 with TRBJ2-1; D is perhaps TRBD1 or TRBD2 (6 bases each). Trimming cost V 9 bases and J 8 bases, with 14 bases left between them. The CDR3 is 12 amino acids. From germline, CDR1 is MNHEY and CDR2 SVGAGI. The CDR3 sequence is CASHRAGHEQFF. CDR3 bases: TGTGCCAGTCACAGGGCGGGACATGAGCAGTTCTTC.

V usage is TRBV7-2 and J usage is TRBJ2-7, with D hard to call. Germline values: CDR1 SGHTA, CDR2 FQGNSA. V lost 2 bases and J 6 bases, leaving 14 bases between the germline ends. The CDR3 consists of 14 residues. CDR3 bases: TGTGCCAGCAGCTTAAAATGGGGAAATCTCGAGCAGTACTTC. Its translation: CASSLKWGNLEQYF.

This clone was found once. The chain combines TRBV4-1 with TRBJ2-3; TRBD2 matches 9 bases. Trimming at V came to 6 bases and at J to 4 bases, leaving 11 bases not matched to a gene. The CDR3 loop spans 16 amino acids. The germline CDR1 and CDR2 sequences are MGHRA and YSYEKL. CDR3 protein: CASSLESGRFSDTQYF. The DNA of the CDR3 is TGCGCCAGCAGTTTAGAGAGCGGGAGGTTCTCAGATACGCAGTATTTT.

The chain combines TRBV30 with TRBJ2-2; 8 bases agree with TRBD1. This CDR3 has 13 residues. V was clipped by 6 bases and J by 2 bases; unmatched bases: 2. The germline gives CDR1 GTSNPN, CDR2 SVGIG (reference sequence). The CDR3 spells CACGTGNTGELFF. CDR3 DNA: TGTGCCTGCGGGACAGGCAACACCGGGGAGCTGTTTTTT.

This clone was counted once. V and J are TRBV29-1 and TRBJ2-5; D remains unclear. V lost 4 bases and J lost 2, with 11 bases in between. Germline V lookup: CDR1 SQVTM, CDR2 ANQGSEA. The CDR3 contains 13 residues. CDR3 DNA: TGCAGCGTTGTTCCCACCAGGCAAGAGACCCAGTACTTC. This gives the protein CSVVPTRQETQYF.

V usage is TRBV16 and J usage is TRBJ1-1; 8 nucleotides align to TRBD1. V lost 5 bases, J lost 11 bases, and 16 bases stayed unmatched. The CDR3 length is 15 residues. Per the germline V gene, CDR1 is KGHSY and CDR2 is FQNENV. As DNA, the CDR3 is TGTGCCAGCAGCGCGACAGGGGAAGTAAGAGTTGAGGCTTTCTTT. Amino acid sequence: CASSATGEVRVEAFF.

J is TRBJ2-7 and V is TRBV6-5, with TRBD2 as a possible D gene (5 bases). CDR1 MNHEY and CDR2 SVGAGI come from the germline V gene. The length of the CDR3 is 13 residues. V was trimmed by 5 bases and J by 3 bases, leaving 11 bases between them. The chain's CDR3 is CASSQRDDYEQYF. CDR3 nucleotides: TGTGCCAGCAGTCAACGGGATGACTACGAGCAGTACTTC.

The rearrangement uses TRBV24-1 and TRBJ2-1; 10 nucleotides align to TRBD2. CDR3 length: 13 amino acids. Trimming at V came to 4 bases and at J to 10 bases, leaving 3 bases not matched to a gene. Germline V gene lookup returns CDR1 KGHDR and CDR2 SFDVKD. The CDR3 region is CATSDLAGEEQFF. Written as DNA, the CDR3 is TGTGCCACCAGTGACCTAGCGGGAGAGGAGCAGTTCTTC.

This clone showed up just a few times. The V call is TRBV4-1, the J call TRBJ2-1, with D perhaps TRBD2 (7 bases). From germline, CDR1 is MGHRA and CDR2 YSYEKL. V was shortened by 1 base and J by 1 base, with 17 bases between the two germline ends. The CDR3 contains 18 residues. The CDR3 nucleotides read TGCGCCAGCAGCCAAGGGGTTAGAGGGAGGGGGTCCTACAATGAGCAGTTCTTC. Amino acid sequence: CASSQGVRGRGSYNEQFF.

The V and J genes are TRBV5-5 and TRBJ1-5, with D perhaps matching TRBD1 (5 bases). V shed 1 base and J shed 1 base, with 6 bases lying between them. CDR1 is SGHKS, CDR2 YYEKEE, per germline (reference sequence). The CDR3 length is 14 residues. Here the CDR3 reads CASSLWGSNQPQHF. DNA of the CDR3: TGTGCCAGCAGCTTGTGGGGGAGCAATCAGCCCCAGCATTTT.

The chain employs TRBV18 and TRBJ2-7; perhaps TRBD1 as D (5 bases). The CDR3 has 13 residues. V was cut by 0 bases and J by 6 bases, with 9 bases left in between. The germline V gene encodes CDR1 KGHSH and CDR2 LQKENI. Here the CDR3 DNA reads TGTGCCAGCTCACCACCGGCAGGGTCCGAGCAGTACTTC. Amino acid sequence: CASSPPAGSEQYF.

The rearrangement links TRBV7-8 to TRBJ2-5, with 10 bases aligning to TRBD2. Trimming took 5 bases from V and 3 from J; bases not matched to a gene: 15. The CDR3 loop spans 18 amino acids. Germline V gene sequence: CDR1 SGHVS, CDR2 FQNEAQ. The CDR3 region has the DNA TGTGCCAGCAGCAGTTTTAAGTCTAGCGGGAGATCAAAAGAGACCCAGTACTTC. It encodes CASSSFKSSGRSKETQYF.

This chain links TRBV14 with TRBJ2-1; 7 bases are a match to TRBD2. V was clipped by 0 bases and J by 5 bases; unmatched bases: 7. Germline V CDR1 and CDR2: SGHDN, FVKESK. CDR3 length: 16 amino acids. CDR3 residues: CASSQDWGRAHNEQFF. CDR3 bases: TGTGCCAGCAGCCAAGATTGGGGGAGGGCCCACAATGAGCAGTTCTTC.

The chain couples TRBV5-4 to TRBJ1-2, with 8 nucleotides matching TRBD1. The trim removed 4 bases at V and 4 bases at J, leaving 12 bases unmatched. Germline V gene data show CDR1 as SGHNT and CDR2 as YYREEE (reference sequence). CDR3 length: 16 amino acids. CDR3 amino acids: CASSTGPGQEFYGYTF. The DNA for the CDR3 is TGTGCCAGCAGCACCGGACCGGGACAGGAGTTCTATGGCTACACCTTC.

CDR3 loop: CASSLQGSGANVLTF. The CDR3 DNA reads as TGTGCCAGCAGCCTACAGGGCTCTGGGGCCAACGTCCTGACTTTC. This rearrangement joins TRBV13 to TRBJ2-6; weak D call: TRBD1 (6 bases). Trimming shortened V by 5 bases and J by 0 bases, and 8 bases separated the two germline ends. Germline values: CDR1 PRHDT, CDR2 FYEKMQ (reference sequence). The CDR3 totals 15 residues. Full variable domain (missing parts from reference TRBV13 and TRBJ2-6): AAGVIQSPRHLIKEKRETATLKCYPIPRHDTVYWYQQGPGQDPQFLISFYEKMQSDKGSIPDRFSAQQFSDYHSELNMSSLELGDSALYFCASSLQGSGANVLTFGAGSRLTVL.

The rearrangement uses TRBV7-3 and TRBJ1-1, with D uncertain. V was pared by 5 bases and J by 1 base, with 11 bases between. The germline gives CDR1 SGHTA, CDR2 FQGTGA. The CDR3 consists of 14 residues. CDR3 DNA: TGTGCCAGCAGCCCCACGGACGGGAACACTGAAGCTTTCTTT. The encoded protein is CASSPTDGNTEAFF.

The rearrangement uses TRBV7-2 and TRBJ2-2, with D tentatively TRBD1 (6 bases). V lost 5 bases and J 0 bases, leaving 13 bases between the germline ends. Germline-derived CDR1 and CDR2 are SGHTA and FQGNSA. The CDR3 is made up of 16 amino acids. The CDR3 DNA sequence: TGTGCCAGCAGCCGGAACGGACAGTCGAACACCGGGGAGCTGTTTTTT. As protein: CASSRNGQSNTGELFF.

The chain recombines TRBV7-2 with TRBJ1-4; D may be TRBD1 (6 bases). The CDR3 consists of 14 residues. Germline V CDR1 and CDR2: SGHTA, FQGNSA. The V and J ends lost 3 bases and 7 bases respectively, with 12 bases between them. The chain's CDR3 is CASSFGGSGEKLFF. CDR3 sequence (DNA): TGTGCCAGCAGCTTTGGGGGCTCTGGTGAAAAACTGTTTTTT.

This chain links TRBV3-1 (or the pseudogene TRBV3-2) with TRBJ2-4, with 7 bases matching TRBD2. Germline V gene sequence: CDR1 LGHDT, CDR2 YNNKEL (reference sequence). CDR3 length: 15 residues. J gave up 6 bases and V 0 bases, and 5 bases lay outside the gene matches. This chain's CDR3 is CASSQDRGVGNIQYF. The CDR3 DNA sequence: TGTGCCAGCAGCCAAGATCGGGGGGTCGGAAACATTCAGTACTTC.

The chain uses TRBV6-6 and TRBJ2-7, with 10 bases identical to TRBD1. The CDR3 has 13 residues. CDR1 MNHNY and CDR2 SVGAGI come from the germline V gene (reference sequence). After removal of 2 bases from V and 11 bases from J, the junction contained 6 bases not matched to a gene. The chain's CDR3 is CASSYLGQGEKYF. CDR3 in DNA: TGTGCCAGCAGTTACCTCGGACAGGGGGAAAAGTACTTC.

The chain is built from TRBV2 and TRBJ2-2, with D perhaps matching TRBD2 (6 bases). Trimming pared 3 bases from V and 3 bases from J, leaving 8 bases between. The germline CDR1 and CDR2 sequences are SNHLY and FYNNEI. The CDR3 runs to 14 residues. This chain's CDR3 is CASSDWGDTGELFF. As DNA, the CDR3 is TGTGCCAGCAGTGATTGGGGGGACACCGGGGAGCTGTTTTTT.

This clone was counted once. The genes are TRBV24-1 and TRBJ2-7; TRBD2 is a possible D gene (6 bases). V was cut by 7 bases and J by 0 bases, with 15 bases left in between. The CDR3 is 15 residues long. Germline V gene lookup returns CDR1 KGHDR and CDR2 SFDVKD. CDR3 protein: CATRPTRGTSYEQYF. For the CDR3, the DNA is TGTGCCACCAGACCGACTAGAGGAACCTCCTACGAGCAGTACTTC.

V usage is TRBV6-5 and J usage is TRBJ1-5; a weak D match, TRBD1 (6 bases). Germline-derived CDR1 and CDR2 are MNHEY and SVGAGI. The CDR3 has 13 residues. Trimming stripped 10 bases from V and 2 bases from J, with 12 bases between. The CDR3 here is CATTQGGNQPQHF. The CDR3 nucleotides read TGTGCCACCACACAGGGTGGCAATCAGCCCCAGCATTTT.

V gene TRBV10-3 combines with J gene TRBJ2-5, with TRBD2 matching 8 bases. Per germline, CDR1 ENHRY and CDR2 SYGVKD. The trim removed 4 bases at V and 1 base at J, leaving 2 bases unmatched. This CDR3 region has 14 residues. CDR3 coding DNA: TGTGCCATCAGTGGACTAGCGACCCAAGAGACCCAGTACTTC. Its protein is CAISGLATQETQYF.

The chain has TRBV21-1 and TRBJ2-7; TRBD2, as called in the table, went unchecked against the DNA. TRBV21-1 is described as a pseudogene. The length of the CDR3 is 15 residues. The CDR3 DNA reads as TGTGCCAGCAGCAAAGGACTAGCGGGATCCTACGAGCAGTACTTC. Its protein product is CASSKGLAGSYEQYF.

The J gene is TRBJ1-2, the V gene TRBV24-1; D gene uncertain. CDR3 size: 15 residues. Germline loops: CDR1 KGHDR, CDR2 SFDVKD. The V end was cut by 4 bases, the J end by 4 bases, with 15 bases between. The CDR3 nucleotides read TGTGCCACCAGTGAACCAGATGACGGAGGCTATGGCTACACCTTC. This translates into CATSEPDDGGYGYTF.